This T cell receptor (beta chain) was profiled in a study of shared clonotypes between healthy human individuals. General study points: Blood was the sole source, and tissue repertoires probably differ.

Remarks on this clone: No antigen is known for it.

Adult Caucasians living in Nashville, Tennessee made up all of the donors. The authors distributed each subset's genomic DNA evenly over several immunoSEQ plates. As handled by the study authors: From ImmunoSEQ came sequences covering only the junction and carrying no quality scores, so filtering differed. TCRdb's table, derived via immunoSEQ multiplex PCR, lists solely in-frame clones and lacks some. Clonal size and the V and J genes are those of that table, whereas D and trimming came from the DNA. Among about 520,000 clones listed, 70% to 85% were seen once. The CDR3 runs 14 residues. The germline gives CDR1 SGHTA, CDR2 FQGNSA. Between the trimmed V and J ends, which lost 4 bases and 7 bases, there was a span of 16 bases.

This clonotype was obtained from a middle-aged woman in good health. Some clones in this sample may be carry-over from other donors' samples. V and J are TRBV7-2 and TRBJ2-5, with D hard to call. The sample consisted of PBMCs. The DNA of the CDR3 is TGTGCCAGCAGCTCTAACTGGGGTTTCGGGACCCAGTACTTC. This gives the protein CASSSNWGFGTQYF.